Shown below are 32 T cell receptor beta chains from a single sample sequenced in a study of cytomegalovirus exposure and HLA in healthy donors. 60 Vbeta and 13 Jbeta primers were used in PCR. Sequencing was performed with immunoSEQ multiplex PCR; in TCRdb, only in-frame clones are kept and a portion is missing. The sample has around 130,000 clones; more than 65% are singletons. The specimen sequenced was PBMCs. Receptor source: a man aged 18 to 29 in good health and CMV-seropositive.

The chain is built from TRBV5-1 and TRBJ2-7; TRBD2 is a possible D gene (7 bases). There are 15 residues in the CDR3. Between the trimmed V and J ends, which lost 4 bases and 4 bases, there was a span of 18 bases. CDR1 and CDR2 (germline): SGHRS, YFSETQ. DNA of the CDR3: TGCGCCAGCAGCCAAACCTGGGGGGGCGAATACGAGCAGTACTTC. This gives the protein CASSQTWGGEYEQYF. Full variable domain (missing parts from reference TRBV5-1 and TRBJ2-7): KAGVTQTPRYLIKTRGQQVTLSCSPISGHRSVSWYQQTPGQGLQFLFEYFSETQRNKGNFPGRFSGRQFSNSRSEMNVSTLELGDSALYLCASSQTWGGEYEQYFGPGTRLTVT.

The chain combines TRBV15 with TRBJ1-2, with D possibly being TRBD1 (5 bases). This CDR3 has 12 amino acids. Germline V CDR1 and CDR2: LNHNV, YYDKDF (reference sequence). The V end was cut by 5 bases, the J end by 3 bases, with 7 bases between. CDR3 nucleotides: TGTGCCACCAGCGGCAGGGACTATGGCTACACCTTC. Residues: CATSGRDYGYTF.

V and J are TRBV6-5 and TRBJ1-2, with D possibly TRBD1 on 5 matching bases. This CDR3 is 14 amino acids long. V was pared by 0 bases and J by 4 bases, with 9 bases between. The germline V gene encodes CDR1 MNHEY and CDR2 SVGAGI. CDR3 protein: CASSYSQGSYGYTF. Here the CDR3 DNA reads TGTGCCAGCAGTTACTCGCAGGGTTCCTATGGCTACACCTTC.

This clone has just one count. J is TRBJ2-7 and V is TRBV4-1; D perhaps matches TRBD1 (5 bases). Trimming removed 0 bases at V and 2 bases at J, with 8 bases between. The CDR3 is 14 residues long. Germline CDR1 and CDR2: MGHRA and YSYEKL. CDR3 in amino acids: CASSQDTGTYEQYF. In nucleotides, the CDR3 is TGCGCCAGCAGCCAAGATACAGGTACCTACGAGCAGTACTTC.

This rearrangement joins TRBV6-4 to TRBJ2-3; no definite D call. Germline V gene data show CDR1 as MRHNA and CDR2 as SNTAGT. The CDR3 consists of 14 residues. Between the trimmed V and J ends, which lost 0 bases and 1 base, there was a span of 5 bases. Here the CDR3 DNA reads TGTGCCAGCAGTGACTCGCAGGGCACAGATACGCAGTATTTT. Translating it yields CASSDSQGTDTQYF.

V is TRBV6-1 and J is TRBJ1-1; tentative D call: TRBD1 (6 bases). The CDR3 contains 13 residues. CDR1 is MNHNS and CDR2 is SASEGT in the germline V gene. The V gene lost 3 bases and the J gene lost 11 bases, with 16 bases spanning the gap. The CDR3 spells CASSDKGVEVAFF. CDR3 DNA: TGTGCCAGCAGTGACAAGGGGGTGGAGGTTGCTTTCTTT.

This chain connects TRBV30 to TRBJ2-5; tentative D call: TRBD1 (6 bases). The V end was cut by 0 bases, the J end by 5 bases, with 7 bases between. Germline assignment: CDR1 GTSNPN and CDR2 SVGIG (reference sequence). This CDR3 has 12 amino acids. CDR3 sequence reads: CAWSVGAETQYF. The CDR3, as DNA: TGTGCCTGGAGTGTGGGGGCCGAGACCCAGTACTTC.

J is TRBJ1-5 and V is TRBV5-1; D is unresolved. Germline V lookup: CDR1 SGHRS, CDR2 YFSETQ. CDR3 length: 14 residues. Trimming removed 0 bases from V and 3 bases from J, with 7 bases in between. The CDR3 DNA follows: TGCGCCAGCAGCTTGGACAGCTTCAATCAGCCCCAGCATTTT. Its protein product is CASSLDSFNQPQHF.

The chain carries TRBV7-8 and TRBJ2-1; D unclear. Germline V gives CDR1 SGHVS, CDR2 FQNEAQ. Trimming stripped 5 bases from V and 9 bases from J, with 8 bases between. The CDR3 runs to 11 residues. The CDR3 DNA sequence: TGTGCCAGCAGCCATAGCTCTGAGCAGTTCTTC. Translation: CASSHSSEQFF.

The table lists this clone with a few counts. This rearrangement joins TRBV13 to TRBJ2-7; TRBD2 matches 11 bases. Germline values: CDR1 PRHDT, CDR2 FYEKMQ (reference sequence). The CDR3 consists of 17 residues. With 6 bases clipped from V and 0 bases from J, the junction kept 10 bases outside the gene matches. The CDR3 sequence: CASSHTSGRVSSYEQYF. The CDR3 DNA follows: TGTGCCAGCAGTCATACTAGCGGGAGAGTTAGCTCCTACGAGCAGTACTTC.

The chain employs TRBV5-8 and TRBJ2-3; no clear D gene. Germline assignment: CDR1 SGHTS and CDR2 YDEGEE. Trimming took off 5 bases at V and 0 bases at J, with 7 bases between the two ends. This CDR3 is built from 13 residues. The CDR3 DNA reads TGTGCCAGCAGGGCATACAGCACAGATACGCAGTATTTT. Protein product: CASRAYSTDTQYF.

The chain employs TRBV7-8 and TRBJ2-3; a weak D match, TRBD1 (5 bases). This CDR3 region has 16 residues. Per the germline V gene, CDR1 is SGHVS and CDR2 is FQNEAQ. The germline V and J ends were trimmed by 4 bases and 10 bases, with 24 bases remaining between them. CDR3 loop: CASSYTSGHVLRAQYF. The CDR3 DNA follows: TGTGCCAGCAGCTACACTTCCGGACACGTACTACGGGCGCAGTATTTT.

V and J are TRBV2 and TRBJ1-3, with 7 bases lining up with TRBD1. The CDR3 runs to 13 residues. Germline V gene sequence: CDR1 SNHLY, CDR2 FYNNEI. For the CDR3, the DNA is TGTACATCGCGACAGGGCCTAGGAAACACCATATATTTT. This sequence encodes CTSRQGLGNTIYF.

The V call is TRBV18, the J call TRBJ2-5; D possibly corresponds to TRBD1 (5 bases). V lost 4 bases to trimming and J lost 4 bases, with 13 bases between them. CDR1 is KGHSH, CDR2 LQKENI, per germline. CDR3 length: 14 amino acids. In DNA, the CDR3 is TGTGCCAGCTCACTCGACAGAAGTGGAGAGACCCAGTACTTC. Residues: CASSLDRSGETQYF.

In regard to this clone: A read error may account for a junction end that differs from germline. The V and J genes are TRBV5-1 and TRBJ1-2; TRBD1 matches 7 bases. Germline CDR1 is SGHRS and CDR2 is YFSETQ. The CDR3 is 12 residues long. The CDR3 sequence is CASSGYRGCIAF. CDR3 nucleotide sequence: TGCGCCAGCAGCGGGTACAGGGGATGCATCGCCTTC.

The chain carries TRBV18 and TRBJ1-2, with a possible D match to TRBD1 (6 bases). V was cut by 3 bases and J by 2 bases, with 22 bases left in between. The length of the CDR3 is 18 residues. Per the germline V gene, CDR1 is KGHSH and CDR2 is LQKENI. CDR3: CASSPTSPIQGQNYGYTF. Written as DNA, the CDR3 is TGTGCCAGCTCACCTACTTCACCAATCCAGGGGCAGAACTATGGCTACACCTTC.

This CDR3 is CASSKGDTPNTEAFF. The CDR3 DNA sequence: TGTGCCAGCAGCAAAGGGGACACACCGAACACTGAAGCTTTCTTT. This chain links TRBV7-2 with TRBJ1-1; tentative D call: TRBD1 (6 bases). This CDR3 comprises 15 residues. Between the trimmed V and J ends, which lost 5 bases and 1 base, there was a span of 14 bases. Germline-derived CDR1 and CDR2 are SGHTA and FQGNSA.

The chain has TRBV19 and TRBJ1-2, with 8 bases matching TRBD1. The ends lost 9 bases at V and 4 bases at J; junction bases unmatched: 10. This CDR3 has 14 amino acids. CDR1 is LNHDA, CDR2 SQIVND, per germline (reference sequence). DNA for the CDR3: TGTGCCAGCCAGAGGACAGGGTCCTCCTATGGCTACACCTTC. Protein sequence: CASQRTGSSYGYTF.

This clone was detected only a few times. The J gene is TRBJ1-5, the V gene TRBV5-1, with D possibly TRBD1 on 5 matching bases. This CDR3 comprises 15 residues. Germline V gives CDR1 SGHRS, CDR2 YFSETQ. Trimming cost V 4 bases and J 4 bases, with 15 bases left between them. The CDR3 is CASSPLGRDNQPQHF. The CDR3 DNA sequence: TGCGCCAGCAGCCCCTTGGGCAGGGATAATCAGCCCCAGCATTTT.

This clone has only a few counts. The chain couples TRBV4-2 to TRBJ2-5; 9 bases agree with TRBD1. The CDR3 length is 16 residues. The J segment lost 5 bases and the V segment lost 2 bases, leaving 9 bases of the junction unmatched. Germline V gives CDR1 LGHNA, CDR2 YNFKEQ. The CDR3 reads CASSQKPGQGSETQYF. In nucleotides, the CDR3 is TGTGCCAGCAGCCAAAAACCGGGACAGGGTTCTGAGACCCAGTACTTC.

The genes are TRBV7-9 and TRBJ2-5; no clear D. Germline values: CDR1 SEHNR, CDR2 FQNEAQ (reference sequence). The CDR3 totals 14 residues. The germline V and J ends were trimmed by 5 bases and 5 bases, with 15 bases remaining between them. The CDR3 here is CASSPDFQRETQYF. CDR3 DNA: TGTGCCAGCAGCCCAGACTTTCAACGGGAGACCCAGTACTTC.

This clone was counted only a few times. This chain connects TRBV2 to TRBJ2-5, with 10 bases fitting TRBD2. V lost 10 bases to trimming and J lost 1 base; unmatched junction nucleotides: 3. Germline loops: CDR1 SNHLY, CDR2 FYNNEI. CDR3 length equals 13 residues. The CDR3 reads CATGLAVQETQYF. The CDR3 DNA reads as TGTGCCACAGGACTAGCGGTCCAAGAGACCCAGTACTTC.

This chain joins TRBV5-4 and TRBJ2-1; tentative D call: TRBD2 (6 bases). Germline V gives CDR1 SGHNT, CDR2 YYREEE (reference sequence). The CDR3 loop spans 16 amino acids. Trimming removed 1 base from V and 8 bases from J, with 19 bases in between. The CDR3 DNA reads TGTGCCAGCAGCTTGAAGGGCTCGGCGGGGTTCGATGAGCAGTTCTTC. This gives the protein CASSLKGSAGFDEQFF.

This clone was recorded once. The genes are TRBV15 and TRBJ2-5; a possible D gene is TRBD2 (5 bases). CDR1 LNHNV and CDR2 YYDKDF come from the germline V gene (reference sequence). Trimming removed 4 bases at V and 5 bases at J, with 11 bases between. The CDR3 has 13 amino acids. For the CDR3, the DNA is TGTGCCACCAGCATCGAGGGATTGGAGACCCAGTACTTC. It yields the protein CATSIEGLETQYF.

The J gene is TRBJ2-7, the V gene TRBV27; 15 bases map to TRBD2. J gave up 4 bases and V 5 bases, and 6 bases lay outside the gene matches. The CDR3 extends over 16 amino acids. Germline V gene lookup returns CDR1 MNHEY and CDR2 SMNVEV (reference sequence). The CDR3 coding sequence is TGTGCCAGCAGTGTCGGGACTAGCGGGGGGATATACGAGCAGTACTTC. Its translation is CASSVGTSGGIYEQYF.

The CDR3 here is CAISDHTYEQYF. CDR3 nucleotides: TGTGCCATCAGTGATCACACCTACGAGCAGTACTTC. V gene TRBV10-3 combines with J gene TRBJ2-7; no firm D call. Germline assignment: CDR1 ENHRY and CDR2 SYGVKD. Trimming shortened V by 3 bases and J by 2 bases, and 5 bases separated the two germline ends. This CDR3 is 12 amino acids long.

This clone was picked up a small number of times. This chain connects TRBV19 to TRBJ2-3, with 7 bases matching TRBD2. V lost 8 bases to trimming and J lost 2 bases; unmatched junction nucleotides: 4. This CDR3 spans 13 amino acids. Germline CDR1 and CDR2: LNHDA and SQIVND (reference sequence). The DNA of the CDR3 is TGTGCCAGTGCCAGCGGGGTCACAGATACGCAGTATTTT. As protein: CASASGVTDTQYF.

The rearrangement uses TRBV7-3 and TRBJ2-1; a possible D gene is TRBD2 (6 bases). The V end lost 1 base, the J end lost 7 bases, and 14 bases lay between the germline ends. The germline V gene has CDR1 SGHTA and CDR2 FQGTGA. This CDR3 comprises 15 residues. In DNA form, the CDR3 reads TGTGCCAGCAGCTTAATGCCAAACGGGAGAAATGAGCAGTTCTTC. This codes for CASSLMPNGRNEQFF.

The CDR3 sequence: CASSPSGQGAIPTNEKLFF. The CDR3 region has the DNA TGTGCCAGCTCACCGTCGGGACAGGGGGCGATTCCAACTAATGAAAAACTGTTTTTT. V and J are TRBV18 and TRBJ1-4; 12 bases align to TRBD1. CDR1 and CDR2 (germline): KGHSH, LQKENI. The CDR3 is 19 amino acids. Trimming removed 3 bases from V and 0 bases from J; junction bases left unmatched: 8.

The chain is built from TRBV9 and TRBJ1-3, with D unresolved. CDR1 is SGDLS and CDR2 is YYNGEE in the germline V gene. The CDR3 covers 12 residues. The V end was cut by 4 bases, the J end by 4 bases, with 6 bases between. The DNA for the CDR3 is TGTGCCAGCAGCATCGAGGGAAACACCATATATTTT. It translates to CASSIEGNTIYF.

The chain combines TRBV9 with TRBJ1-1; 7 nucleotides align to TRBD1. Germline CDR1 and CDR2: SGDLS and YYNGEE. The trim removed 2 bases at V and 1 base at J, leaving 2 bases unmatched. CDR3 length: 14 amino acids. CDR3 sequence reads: CASSVWDRNTEAFF. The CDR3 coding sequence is TGTGCCAGCAGCGTTTGGGACAGGAACACTGAAGCTTTCTTT.

CDR3 bases: TGTGCCAGCCCTGGGCAGGGAACTGAAGCTTTCTTT. This codes for CASPGQGTEAFF. The chain couples TRBV2 to TRBJ1-1, with D tentatively TRBD1 (5 bases). There are 12 residues in the CDR3. Trimming stripped 8 bases from V and 5 bases from J, with 12 bases between. Germline assignment: CDR1 SNHLY and CDR2 FYNNEI.